A selection of T cell receptor beta chains follows, all from one sample in a study of T-cell reconstitution after alpha-beta-depleted transplantation in children. TCRdb re-called the PCR reads with MiXCR, one entry per CDR3 protein. The table includes around 500,000 distinct CDR3 sequences, roughly an eighth detected once. The input for sequencing was PBMCs from the stem cell graft donor, taken from the stem cell graft. These receptor sequences come from a human donor who donated a stem cell graft to a child with combined immunodeficiency. The CDR3 runs from the conserved cysteine through the conserved F or W. D genes are given only for firm matches. Rows give clone size only sometimes, using once, few, many, or a class for an expanded clone.

clone size | J gene | D gene | V gene | CDR3 protein | CDR3 DNA
few | TRBJ2-1 | - | TRBV27 | CATWERAGSYNEQFF | TGTGCCACCTGGGAGAGGGCGGGGTCCTACAATGAGCAGTTCTTC
many | TRBJ2-6 | - | TRBV20-1 | CSAYLIHSGANVLTF | TGCAGTGCGTATCTCATCCACTCTGGGGCCAACGTCCTGACTTTC
few | TRBJ2-2 | - | TRBV20-1 | CSARSSRAPGELFF | TGCAGTGCTAGATCGTCCCGGGCCCCCGGGGAGCTGTTTTTT
once | TRBJ2-5 | - | TRBV5-6 | CASSSWTEGTQYF | TGTGCCAGCAGCTCTTGGACCGAGGGGACCCAGTACTTC
few | TRBJ2-7 | - | TRBV29-1 | CSVHLGQNSYEQYF | TGCAGCGTACACCTAGGACAAAACTCCTACGAGCAGTACTTC
- | TRBJ1-4 | TRBD1 | TRBV28 | CASSRNTGAYEKLFF | TGTGCCAGCAGCCGAAATACAGGGGCGTATGAAAAACTGTTTTTT
many | TRBJ2-3 | - | TRBV12-3/TRBV12-4 | CASTGTFEPDTQYF | TGTGCCAGCACCGGGACATTCGAACCGGATACGCAGTATTTT
- | TRBJ2-1 | - | TRBV29-1 | CSADKRGSVGVFYDNEQFF | TGCAGCGCCGACAAGAGGGGGAGCGTAGGGGTTTTTTATGACAATGAGCAGTTCTTC
many | TRBJ1-6 | - | TRBV7-2 | CASSPQGFYNSPLHF | TGTGCCAGCAGCCCCCAGGGGTTCTATAATTCACCCCTCCACTTT
- | TRBJ2-1 | - | TRBV5-1 | CASSLLVGGNEQFF | TGCGCCAGCAGCTTGCTAGTCGGGGGTAATGAGCAGTTCTTC
- | TRBJ2-1 | - | TRBV11-1 | CASSLGQARISYNEQFF | TGTGCCAGCAGCTTAGGACAGGCCAGGATATCCTACAATGAGCAGTTCTTC
many | TRBJ2-3 | - | TRBV4-3 | CASSQEVRDTQYF | TGCGCCAGCAGCCAAGAAGTGAGGGATACGCAGTATTTT
few | TRBJ2-1 | - | TRBV29-1 | CSVGGGYNEQFF | TGCAGCGTTGGTGGCGGATACAATGAGCAGTTCTTC
- | TRBJ2-3 | - | TRBV12-3/TRBV12-4 | CASSFEPGAQYF | TGTGCCAGCAGTTTTGAGCCCGGGGCGCAGTATTTT
- | TRBJ2-5 | - | TRBV6-2/TRBV6-3 | CASSYPRGAVETQYF | TGTGCCAGCTCCTATCCCAGGGGTGCGGTAGAGACCCAGTACTTC
many | TRBJ2-1 | - | TRBV6-2/TRBV6-3 | CASSYSIGASYNEQFF | TGTGCCAGCAGTTACTCGATCGGTGCTTCCTACAATGAGCAGTTCTTC
- | TRBJ1-4 | - | TRBV25-1 | CASSEEVGPREKLFF | TGTGCCAGCAGTGAGGAAGTAGGGCCGAGGGAAAAACTGTTTTTT
- | TRBJ2-1 | - | TRBV6-2/TRBV6-3 | CASSSTVMIFF | TGTGCCAGCAGTTCGACAGTTATGATTTTCTTC
many | TRBJ1-3 | - | TRBV12-3/TRBV12-4 | CASSMTVSGNTIYF | TGTGCCAGCAGCATGACAGTCTCTGGAAACACCATATATTTT
few | TRBJ2-1 | TRBD1 | TRBV6-1 | CASRDRAVNEQFF | TGTGCCAGCCGGGACAGGGCTGTCAATGAGCAGTTCTTC
- | TRBJ2-1 | - | TRBV30 | CAWSWSSYNEQFF | TGTGCCTGGAGTTGGAGCTCCTACAATGAGCAGTTCTTC
many | TRBJ2-5 | TRBD2 | TRBV9 | CASSTPLAGEQETQYF | TGTGCCAGCAGCACGCCGCTAGCGGGGGAGCAAGAGACCCAGTACTTC
few | TRBJ1-5 | - | TRBV12-3/TRBV12-4 | CASSYRFNQPQHF | TGTGCCAGCAGTTACAGATTCAATCAGCCCCAGCATTTT
many | TRBJ2-1 | TRBD2 | TRBV6-4 | CASSPGTSDSSYNEQFF | TGTGCCAGCAGTCCTGGGACTAGCGACAGCTCCTACAATGAGCAGTTCTTC
many | TRBJ2-7 | TRBD1 | TRBV2 | CASSEAEYRDRGREQYF | TGTGCCAGCAGTGAAGCGGAGTACCGGGACAGGGGGCGCGAGCAGTACTTC
few | TRBJ2-7 | TRBD2 | TRBV24-1 | CATSVGAGDSSEQYF | TGTGCCACCTCAGTGGGTGCGGGGGACTCGAGCGAGCAGTACTTC
- | TRBJ2-1 | TRBD1 | TRBV24-1 | CATAGDRETHYEQFF | TGTGCCACCGCGGGGGACAGGGAAACGCACTATGAGCAGTTCTTC
many | TRBJ2-2 | - | TRBV20-1 | CSAAGTPNTGELFF | TGCAGTGCTGCCGGGACACCGAACACCGGGGAGCTGTTTTTT
few | TRBJ2-1 | TRBD2 | TRBV18 | CASSVQRTSGGPGGSYNEQFF | TGTGCCAGCTCAGTCCAGAGGACTAGCGGGGGCCCTGGTGGGTCCTACAATGAGCAGTTCTTC
few | TRBJ1-1 | TRBD1 | TRBV20-1 | CSATGTGETEAFF | TGCAGTGCAACCGGGACAGGGGAGACTGAAGCTTTCTTT
many | TRBJ2-5 | - | TRBV5-6 | CASRGSQETQYF | TGTGCCAGCAGAGGCAGCCAAGAGACCCAGTACTTC
- | TRBJ2-3 | - | TRBV3-1 | CASSSPVGAGATTDTQYF | TGTGCCAGCTCCAGCCCAGTCGGGGCAGGGGCCACCACAGATACGCAGTATTTT
many | TRBJ2-5 | - | TRBV12-3/TRBV12-4 | CASSLAGVETQYF | TGTGCCAGCAGTTTAGCGGGGGTTGAGACCCAGTACTTC
many | TRBJ2-3 | TRBD2 | TRBV20-1 | CSAKTRYSGDSTDTQYF | TGCAGTGCAAAAACGCGTTATAGCGGGGACAGCACAGATACGCAGTATTTT
many | TRBJ1-3 | TRBD1 | TRBV2 | CASSGQGTGNTIYF | TGTGCCAGCAGCGGACAGGGAACTGGAAACACCATATATTTT
- | TRBJ2-7 | TRBD1 | TRBV15 | CATSRDRGQGHEQYF | TGTGCCACCAGCAGAGATCGGGGACAGGGCCACGAGCAGTACTTC
few | TRBJ1-4 | - | TRBV4-2 | CASSQGNQIEKLFF | TGTGCCAGCAGCCAAGGGAACCAGATAGAAAAACTGTTTTTT
- | TRBJ1-1 | TRBD1 | TRBV6-1 | CASSLRDRGLGEAFF | TGTGCCAGCAGTCTCCGGGACAGGGGGCTTGGTGAAGCTTTCTTT
- | TRBJ2-1 | - | TRBV12-3/TRBV12-4 | CASSLVPDEQFF | TGTGCCAGCAGTTTAGTACCGGATGAGCAGTTCTTC
many | TRBJ1-5 | - | TRBV25-1 | CASRQSEGQPQHF | TGTGCCAGCAGACAAAGCGAGGGTCAGCCCCAGCATTTT